This TCR beta chain was captured by sequencing in a study of CXCR3-negative and CXCR3-positive naive CD8 T cells. The TRB libraries of cDNA were built by UMI-labeled 5' RACE. From its re-call of the 5' RACE reads, TCRdb lists each CDR3 protein once, without DNA. The sample table sets out around 140,000 distinct CDR3 sequences. Findings and caveats of the study: Memory CD8+ T cell repertoires were far less diverse than both naive subsets. TRB CDR3 properties were used to infer TCR strength, and surface CD5 was comparable between naive subsets. Naive CXCR3-positive cells had TRB CDR3s more hydrophobic than those of CXCR3-negative naive cells.

The germline gives CDR1 MRHNA, CDR2 SNTAGT. This CDR3 spans 17 amino acids. As concerns this clonotype: Its target is unknown.

The clonotype was recovered from a human donor in good health. Some clones in this sample may be carry-over from other donors' samples. The chain joins TRBV6-4 to TRBJ2-7; TCRdb selects TRBD1, and the lack of DNA leaves this call unchecked. The sequenced sample was naive CXCR3+ CD8+ T cells from blood. As for subset: CD45RO-CCR7+CD27+CD95- naive CD8+ T cells expressing CXCR3 (TNR3+). CDR3 in amino acids: CASNDPILRDRGYEQYF.